One sample yielded the 27 T cell receptor beta chains listed below, sequenced in a study of blood T cells in healthy people across ages. With a J-beta primer mix and a sample-barcoded 5' primer, a second PCR ran roughly 6 to 11 cycles. MiXCR, applied by TCRdb to the 5' RACE reads, yields one record per CDR3 protein. Here the sample spans hundreds of thousands of distinct CDR3 sequences, under 25% being singletons. Sequences were obtained from blood. These receptors were obtained from a man aged 65 to 85 in good health.

The chain combines TRBV6-5 with TRBJ2-3; 9 bases fit TRBD2. Looked up from germline, CDR1 is MNHEY and CDR2 is SVGAGI. The CDR3 covers 15 residues. V shed 2 bases and J 6 bases; nucleotides not matched to a gene: 6. The CDR3 nucleotides read TGTGCCAGCAGTTACGGTCTAGCGGGATGGGATACGCAGTATTTT. It yields the protein CASSYGLAGWDTQYF.

This clonotype has more than one count but fewer than ten. The rearrangement links TRBV20-1 to TRBJ2-7, with D perhaps being TRBD1 or TRBD2 (5 bases each). The CDR3 has 16 residues. Per germline, CDR1 DFQATT and CDR2 SNEGSKA (reference sequence). Between the trimmed V and J ends, which lost 3 bases and 0 bases, there was a span of 18 bases. CDR3 nucleotides: TGCAGTGCTAGCGGAGCGTCGGGACCTTACTCCTACGAGCAGTACTTC. Its protein product is CSASGASGPYSYEQYF.

In its sample, this clonotype was seen a few times. The chain couples TRBV3-1 to TRBJ2-7, with TRBD2 matching over 8 bases. Germline V gene sequence: CDR1 LGHDT, CDR2 YNNKEL (reference sequence). There are 14 residues in the CDR3. Trimming at V came to 1 base and at J to 2 bases, leaving 1 base not matched to a gene. CDR3 in DNA: TGTGCCAGCAGCCAAGCCGGGAGGGCCTACGAGCAGTACTTC. It translates to CASSQAGRAYEQYF.

Turning to this clonotype: One end of the junction varies from germline; a read error may be responsible. The chain combines TRBV5-5 with TRBJ1-2; 7 bases map to TRBD1. CDR1 is SGHKS, CDR2 YYEKEE, per germline (reference sequence). The CDR3 is 14 residues long. The CDR3 loop is CASRPGQPNYGNTF. CDR3 bases: TGTGCCAGCAGGCCGGGACAGCCTAACTATGGCAACACCTTC.

The chain has TRBV7-3 and TRBJ1-1; unclear D gene. The V end was cut by 5 bases, the J end by 11 bases, with 24 bases between. The CDR3 runs to 15 residues. Per the germline V gene, CDR1 is SGHTA and CDR2 is FQGTGA. The DNA for the CDR3 is TGTGCCAGCAGCCTAGGAGGAGGCGATAATAGCCTCGCTTTCTTT. Encoded protein: CASSLGGGDNSLAFF. Using reference TRBV7-3 and TRBJ1-1 for the parts outside the CDR3, the full variable domain is GAGVSQTPSNKVTEKGKYVELRCDPISGHTALYWYRQSLGQGPEFLIYFQGTGAADDSGLPNDRFFAVRPEGSVSTLKIQRTERGDSAVYLCASSLGGGDNSLAFFGQGTRLTVV.

This clonotype was counted between two and nine times. This chain connects TRBV28 to TRBJ1-5, with 9 bases that match TRBD1. The DNA end is a closer match to TRBJ2-3, so the J assignment may be wrong. CDR3 size: 15 residues. Germline CDR1 and CDR2: MDHEN and SYDVKM. The CDR3 reads CASSDSDRGRQPQYF. The DNA of the CDR3 is TGTGCCAGCAGCGACTCGGACAGGGGACGGCAGCCCCAGTATTTT.

This clonotype came up a few times. The chain carries TRBV6-5 and TRBJ2-1; no firm D call. CDR1 and CDR2 from the germline V gene are MNHEY and SVGAGI. The CDR3 covers 15 residues. V was pared by 6 bases and J by 2 bases, with 14 bases between. CDR3 sequence reads: CASSKTIYAYNEQFF. The CDR3 nucleotides are TGTGCCAGCAGCAAAACTATCTACGCCTACAATGAGCAGTTCTTC.

The sample holds a few counts of this clonotype. The chain joins TRBV29-1 to TRBJ2-7; D is undetermined. The CDR3 is 12 amino acids. V lost 5 bases to trimming and J lost 6 bases, with 14 bases between them. Germline-derived CDR1 and CDR2 are SQVTM and ANQGSEA. This CDR3 is CSVRTVPSEQYF. Here the CDR3 DNA reads TGCAGCGTTAGGACGGTTCCGAGCGAGCAGTACTTC.

The chain combines TRBV10-3 with TRBJ2-5; a weak D match, TRBD2 (5 bases). This CDR3 has 14 residues. Trimming left V 2 bases short and J 4 bases short, with 11 bases between. The germline V gene encodes CDR1 ENHRY and CDR2 SYGVKD. In DNA form, the CDR3 reads TGTGCCATCAGTGAGACTAGTCTCCCAGAGACCCAGTACTTC. Residues: CAISETSLPETQYF.

The DNA for the CDR3 is TGTGCCAGCAGTTTATCCGGGACCGGTACCTACGAGCAGTACTTC. Amino acids: CASSLSGTGTYEQYF. This chain connects TRBV6-2 or TRBV6-3 to TRBJ2-7; the D gene could be TRBD1 or TRBD2 (5 bases each). The germline V gene encodes CDR1 MNHEY and CDR2 SVGEGT. CDR3 length: 15 residues. V lost 4 bases and J 2 bases, leaving 15 bases between the germline ends.

This clonotype has only a few counts. The rearrangement links TRBV4-2 to TRBJ2-5; no reliable D call. The last part of the DNA fits TRBJ2-1 better; the J call may be wrong. Looked up from germline, CDR1 is LGHNA and CDR2 is YNFKEQ. This CDR3 is 15 amino acids long. The CDR3 region is CASSLIAGGRNEQFF. The CDR3, as DNA: TGTGCCAGCAGCCTAATCGCCGGCGGTAGGAATGAGCAGTTCTTC.

This clonotype was seen a handful of times. The chain recombines TRBV20-1 with TRBJ2-5, with D perhaps TRBD2 (6 bases). In germline, CDR1 is DFQATT, CDR2 SNEGSKA (reference sequence). V was clipped by 6 bases and J by 0 bases, with 23 bases between them. The CDR3 runs to 17 residues. Here the CDR3 reads CSAIMGVEGRYQETQYF. The CDR3 DNA is TGCAGTGCCATCATGGGCGTTGAGGGGAGGTACCAAGAGACCCAGTACTTC.

The chain links TRBV9 to TRBJ2-7, with D tentatively TRBD1 or TRBD2 (6 bases each). V lost 1 base, J lost 7 bases, and 15 bases lay in between. The CDR3 covers 14 residues. Germline CDR1 and CDR2: SGDLS and YYNGEE. The CDR3: CASSVPAGGGEQYF. The CDR3, as DNA: TGTGCCAGCAGCGTACCCGCAGGAGGGGGAGAGCAGTACTTC.

The chain links TRBV28 to TRBJ2-3; TRBD2 agrees at 7 bases. Germline loops: CDR1 MDHEN, CDR2 SYDVKM. CDR3 length: 11 residues. J gave up 14 bases and V 3 bases, and 5 bases lay outside the gene matches. The CDR3, as DNA: TGTGCCAGCAGTTTTAAGCGGGGTTGGTATTTT. Translation gives CASSFKRGWYF.

There are a few counts of this clonotype. The J gene is TRBJ2-7, the V gene TRBV20-1; D possibly corresponds to TRBD1 (6 bases). The J call may not be correct, given that the DNA end is closer to TRBJ2-5. Looked up from germline, CDR1 is DFQATT and CDR2 is SNEGSKA (reference sequence). The CDR3 covers 13 residues. This CDR3 is CSAPHTGLETQYF. The CDR3 DNA reads TGCAGTGCTCCACACACAGGGTTGGAGACCCAGTACTTC.

This clonotype was observed once. The rearrangement joins TRBV27 to TRBJ2-3; a possible D gene is TRBD1 (6 bases). The V end was cut by 5 bases, the J end by 2 bases, with 14 bases between. Germline V CDR1 and CDR2: MNHEY, SMNVEV (reference sequence). The CDR3 has 15 amino acids. CDR3 in DNA: TGTGCCAGCAGTCCTACAGGGTATAACACAGATACGCAGTATTTT. It codes for CASSPTGYNTDTQYF.

The chain couples TRBV9 to TRBJ2-7; no clear D. The CDR3 has 15 residues. Deletions cut 0 bases from V and 2 bases from J, with 12 bases between. Germline CDR1 and CDR2: SGDLS and YYNGEE. The CDR3 is CASSVAPGKPYEQYF. DNA for the CDR3: TGTGCCAGCAGCGTAGCCCCGGGCAAACCCTACGAGCAGTACTTC.

Remarks on this clonotype: Compared with germline, one end of the junction differs, possibly owing to a read error. The chain recombines TRBV18 with TRBJ2-1; 7 bases match TRBD2. CDR3 length equals 17 residues. Per germline, CDR1 KGHSH and CDR2 LQKENI. The CDR3 protein is CVSSPPFGGSSYNEQFF. In nucleotides, the CDR3 is TGTGTCAGCTCACCACCGTTTGGCGGGAGTTCCTACAATGAGCAGTTCTTC.

This clonotype showed up many times. V gene TRBV5-1 combines with J gene TRBJ1-2, with D possibly matching TRBD1 (6 bases). Germline V CDR1 and CDR2: SGHRS, YFSETQ. This CDR3 contains 16 residues. Trimming cost V 1 base and J 6 bases, with 19 bases left between them. The chain's CDR3 is CASSLYSGGATDGYTF. The CDR3 nucleotides read TGCGCCAGCAGCTTGTATAGCGGGGGGGCTACGGATGGCTACACCTTC.

This clonotype was observed a handful of times. This sequence joins TRBV6-5 and TRBJ2-7; a weak D match, TRBD1 (6 bases). This CDR3 is 14 amino acids long. The V end was cut by 6 bases, the J end by 1 base, with 13 bases between. Germline V gives CDR1 MNHEY, CDR2 SVGAGI. The CDR3 DNA reads as TGTGCCAGCAGAACGATGGGGGCTTCCTACGAGCAGTACTTC. Its protein is CASRTMGASYEQYF.

This clonotype was recorded a few times. The genes are TRBV29-1 and TRBJ2-3, with 9 bases fitting TRBD1. The V gene's germline CDR1 is SQVTM and CDR2 ANQGSEA. This CDR3 is 14 amino acids long. V shed 6 bases and J 6 bases; nucleotides not matched to a gene: 10. CDR3 in amino acids: CSVSTGTGSDTQYF. The CDR3 nucleotides are TGCAGCGTATCCACCGGGACAGGGAGCGATACGCAGTATTTT.

This clonotype was observed a few times. This rearrangement joins TRBV20-1 to TRBJ1-5, with a tentative D call TRBD1 (6 bases). CDR3 length: 15 residues. Germline CDR1 reads DFQATT; CDR2 reads SNEGSKA (reference sequence). V was pared by 0 bases and J by 6 bases, with 15 bases between. For the CDR3, the DNA is TGCAGTGCTAGAGATAAAGCGGGGGGCGGTCAGCCCCAGCATTTT. This encodes CSARDKAGGGQPQHF.

Many counts were recorded for this clonotype. The rearrangement uses TRBV10-3 and TRBJ2-3; tentative D call: TRBD2 (5 bases). The V gene lost 0 bases and the J gene lost 1 base, with 5 bases spanning the gap. The CDR3 covers 14 residues. Germline loops: CDR1 ENHRY, CDR2 SYGVKD. CDR3 amino acids: CAISESGGTDTQYF. In DNA form, the CDR3 reads TGTGCCATCAGTGAGTCGGGAGGCACAGATACGCAGTATTTT.

J is TRBJ2-5 and V is TRBV20-1, with D unclear. Germline CDR1 is DFQATT and CDR2 is SNEGSKA (reference sequence). CDR3 length: 13 residues. The V end was cut by 6 bases, the J end by 5 bases, with 16 bases between. The CDR3 DNA sequence: TGCAGTGCGCGGCGCGGAAGCGCCGAGACCCAGTACTTC. It translates to CSARRGSAETQYF.

This clonotype has only a few counts. The chain employs TRBV5-6 and TRBJ2-1, with D hard to call. CDR3 length: 16 amino acids. Looked up from germline, CDR1 is SGHDT and CDR2 is YYEEEE. Trimming left V 0 bases short and J 0 bases short, with 10 bases between. CDR3 sequence reads: CASSLAAESSYNEQFF. The CDR3 bases are TGTGCCAGCAGCTTGGCCGCGGAGAGCTCCTACAATGAGCAGTTCTTC.

The gene calls are TRBV15 and TRBJ2-5; D is possibly TRBD1 or TRBD2 (5 bases each). Germline V lookup: CDR1 LNHNV, CDR2 YYDKDF (reference sequence). The V end lost 5 bases, the J end lost 1 base, and 17 bases lay between the germline ends. The CDR3 contains 16 residues. CDR3 protein: CATSQIPGSFQETQYF. DNA for the CDR3: TGTGCCACCAGCCAAATACCAGGGAGCTTCCAAGAGACCCAGTACTTC.

The V and J genes are TRBV20-1 and TRBJ2-4; possibly TRBD2 for D (6 bases). Germline V gene sequence: CDR1 DFQATT, CDR2 SNEGSKA (reference sequence). CDR3 length: 15 amino acids. Trimming took off 0 bases at V and 5 bases at J, with 14 bases between the two ends. In DNA, the CDR3 is TGCAGTGCTAGAGATGGGCGGGGTGGGGAAAACATTCAGTACTTC. Translation gives CSARDGRGGENIQYF.